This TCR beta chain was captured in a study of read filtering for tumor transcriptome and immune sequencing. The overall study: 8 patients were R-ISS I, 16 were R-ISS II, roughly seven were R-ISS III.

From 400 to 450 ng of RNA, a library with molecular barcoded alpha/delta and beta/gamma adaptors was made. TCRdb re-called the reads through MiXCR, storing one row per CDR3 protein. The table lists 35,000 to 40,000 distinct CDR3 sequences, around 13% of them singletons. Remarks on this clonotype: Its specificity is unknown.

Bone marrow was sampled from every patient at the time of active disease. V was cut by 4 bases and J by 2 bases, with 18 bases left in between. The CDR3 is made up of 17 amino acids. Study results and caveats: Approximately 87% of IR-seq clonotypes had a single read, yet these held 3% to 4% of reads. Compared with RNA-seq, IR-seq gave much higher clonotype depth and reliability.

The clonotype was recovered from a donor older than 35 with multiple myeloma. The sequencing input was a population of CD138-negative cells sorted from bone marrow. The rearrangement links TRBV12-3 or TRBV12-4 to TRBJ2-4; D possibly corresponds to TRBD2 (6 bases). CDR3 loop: CASSYNPGLRPKNIQYF. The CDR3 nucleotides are TGTGCCAGCAGTTACAATCCGGGACTTCGTCCCAAAAACATTCAGTACTTC.